This T cell receptor (beta chain) was profiled in a study of OX40 agonist ivuxolimab in advanced cancers. Worth noting for this clone: Its cognate antigen is unknown.

The CDR3 consists of 16 residues. Germline V lookup: CDR1 SGHAT, CDR2 FQNNGV. J lost 0 bases, V lost 6 bases, and 5 bases had no gene match. Using immunoSEQ multiplex PCR, the repertoire was profiled, and TCRdb retains in-frame clones only, with some absent. Of about 100,000 clones detected, 90% appear once; the ten largest clones hold 0.31%. Study-wide points: CD4+ and CD8+ blood T cells expanded clonally by week 6 at 0.1 to 3.0 mg/kg. Also showing low normalized T-cell clonal expansion were some of the nonresponders. Partly responding patients at 0.1-3.0 mg/kg showed some of the smallest clonal expansion.

The specimen comprised CD4+ or CD8+ T cells sorted from blood, sampled in a trial of the OX40 agonist ivuxolimab. This receptor was identified in an adult with an advanced solid tumor such as melanoma, head and neck, liver or kidney cancer. V is TRBV11-2 and J is TRBJ2-1; 10 bases match TRBD2. This chain's CDR3 is CASSRTSGSSYNEQFF. CDR3 nucleotides: TGTGCCAGCAGTCGGACTAGCGGTTCCTCCTACAATGAGCAGTTCTTC.